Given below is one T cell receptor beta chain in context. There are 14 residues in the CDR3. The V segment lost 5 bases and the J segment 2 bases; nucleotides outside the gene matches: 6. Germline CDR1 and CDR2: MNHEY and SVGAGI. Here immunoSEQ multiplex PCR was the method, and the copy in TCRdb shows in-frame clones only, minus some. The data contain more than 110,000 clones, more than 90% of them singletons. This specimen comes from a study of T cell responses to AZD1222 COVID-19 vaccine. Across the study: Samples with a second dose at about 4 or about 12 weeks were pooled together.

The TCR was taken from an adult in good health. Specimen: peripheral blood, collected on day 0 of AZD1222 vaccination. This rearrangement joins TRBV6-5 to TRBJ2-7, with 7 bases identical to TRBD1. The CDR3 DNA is TGTGCCAGCAGTCCTGACAGGGAGACCTACGAGCAGTACTTC. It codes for CASSPDRETYEQYF.